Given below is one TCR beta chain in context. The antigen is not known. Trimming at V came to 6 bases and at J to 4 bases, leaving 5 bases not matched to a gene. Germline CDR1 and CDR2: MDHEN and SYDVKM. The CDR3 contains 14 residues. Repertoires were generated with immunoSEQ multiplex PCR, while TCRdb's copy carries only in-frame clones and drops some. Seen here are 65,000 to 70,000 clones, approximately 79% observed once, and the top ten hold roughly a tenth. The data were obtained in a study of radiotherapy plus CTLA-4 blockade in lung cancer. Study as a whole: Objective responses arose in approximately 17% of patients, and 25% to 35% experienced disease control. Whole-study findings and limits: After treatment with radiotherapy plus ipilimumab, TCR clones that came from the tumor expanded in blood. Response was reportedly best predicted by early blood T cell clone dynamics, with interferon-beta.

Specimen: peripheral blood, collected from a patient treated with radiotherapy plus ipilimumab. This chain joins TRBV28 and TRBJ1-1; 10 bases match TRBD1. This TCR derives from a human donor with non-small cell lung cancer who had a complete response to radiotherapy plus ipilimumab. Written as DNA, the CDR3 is TGTGCCAGCAGACCGGGACAGGGGCCCACTGAAGCTTTCTTT. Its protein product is CASRPGQGPTEAFF. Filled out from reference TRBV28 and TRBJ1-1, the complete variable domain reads DVKVTQSSRYLVKRTGEKVFLECVQDMDHENMFWYRQDPGLGLRLIYFSYDVKMKEKGDIPEGYSVSREKKERFSLILESASTNQTSMYLCASRPGQGPTEAFFGQGTRLTVV.